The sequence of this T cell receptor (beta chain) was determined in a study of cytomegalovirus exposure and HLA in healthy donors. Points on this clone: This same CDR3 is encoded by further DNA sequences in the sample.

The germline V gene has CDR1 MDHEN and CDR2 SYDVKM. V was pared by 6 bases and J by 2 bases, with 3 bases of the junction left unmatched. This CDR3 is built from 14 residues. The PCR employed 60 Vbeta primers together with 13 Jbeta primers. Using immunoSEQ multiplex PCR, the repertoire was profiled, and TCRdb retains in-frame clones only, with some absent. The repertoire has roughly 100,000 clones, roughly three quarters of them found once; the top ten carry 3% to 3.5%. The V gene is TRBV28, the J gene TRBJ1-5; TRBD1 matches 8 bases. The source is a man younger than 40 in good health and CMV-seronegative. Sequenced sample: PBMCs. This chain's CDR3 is CASRTGAGNQPQHF. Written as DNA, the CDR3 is TGTGCCAGCAGGACAGGGGCGGGCAATCAGCCCCAGCATTTT.